This TCR beta chain was found in a study of post-analysis software for immune sequencing data. Built from TCR beta cDNA, the libraries had unique molecular identifiers in them. TCRdb called the PCR reads again in MiXCR, with one record for every CDR3 protein. Of around 440,000 distinct CDR3 sequences in the sample, under 55% were seen once. A note on this clonotype: Antigen: not known.

Trimming removed 11 bases at V and 5 bases at J, with 22 bases between. The CDR3 totals 14 residues. Per germline, CDR1 MNHNS and CDR2 SASEGT. Broader study findings: In patients, about five TRBV segments were more frequent than in controls, with TRBV5-6, TRBV5-1 and TRBV20-1 among them. Those with multiple sclerosis, the patient group, showed significantly lower normalized Chao1 diversity than controls.

This clonotype was sampled from a girl aged 5-17 years with multiple sclerosis. The chain employs TRBV6-1 and TRBJ2-7; maybe TRBD1 (5 bases). The sequenced sample was blood. The CDR3 spells CASQIGPGMNEQYF. The CDR3 coding sequence is TGTGCCTCACAAATAGGGCCAGGGATGAACGAGCAGTACTTC.